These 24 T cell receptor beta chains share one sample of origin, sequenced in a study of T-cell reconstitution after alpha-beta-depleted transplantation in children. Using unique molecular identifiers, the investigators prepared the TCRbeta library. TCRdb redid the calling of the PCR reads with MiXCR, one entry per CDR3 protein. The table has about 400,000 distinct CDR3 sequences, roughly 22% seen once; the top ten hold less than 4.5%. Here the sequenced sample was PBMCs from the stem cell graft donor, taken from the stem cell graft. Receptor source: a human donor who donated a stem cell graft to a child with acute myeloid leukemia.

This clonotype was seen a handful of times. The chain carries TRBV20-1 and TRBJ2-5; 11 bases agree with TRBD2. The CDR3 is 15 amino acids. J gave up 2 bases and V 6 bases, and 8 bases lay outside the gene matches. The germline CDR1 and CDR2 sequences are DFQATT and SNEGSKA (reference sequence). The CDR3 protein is CSARPTSGKQETQYF. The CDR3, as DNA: TGCAGTGCAAGGCCGACTAGCGGGAAACAAGAGACCCAGTACTTC.

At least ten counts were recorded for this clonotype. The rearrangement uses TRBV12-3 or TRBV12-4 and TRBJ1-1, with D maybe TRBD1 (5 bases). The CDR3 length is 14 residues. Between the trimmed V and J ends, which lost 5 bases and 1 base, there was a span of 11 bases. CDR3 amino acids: CASSETDKNTEAFF. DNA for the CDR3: TGTGCCAGCAGTGAGACAGACAAGAACACTGAAGCTTTCTTT.

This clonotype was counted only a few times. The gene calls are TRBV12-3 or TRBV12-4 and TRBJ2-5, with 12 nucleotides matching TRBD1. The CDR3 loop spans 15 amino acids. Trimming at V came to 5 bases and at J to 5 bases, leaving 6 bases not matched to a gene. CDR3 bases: TGTGCCAGCAGTCCCGGGACAGGGGGCCAGGAGACCCAGTACTTC. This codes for CASSPGTGGQETQYF.

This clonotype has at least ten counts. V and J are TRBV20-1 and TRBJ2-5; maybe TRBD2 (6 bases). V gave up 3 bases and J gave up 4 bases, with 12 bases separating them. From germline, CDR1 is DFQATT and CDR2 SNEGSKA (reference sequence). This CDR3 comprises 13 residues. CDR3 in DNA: TGCAGTGCTAGCCGGGAGCTGGGAGAGACCCAGTACTTC. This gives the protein CSASRELGETQYF.

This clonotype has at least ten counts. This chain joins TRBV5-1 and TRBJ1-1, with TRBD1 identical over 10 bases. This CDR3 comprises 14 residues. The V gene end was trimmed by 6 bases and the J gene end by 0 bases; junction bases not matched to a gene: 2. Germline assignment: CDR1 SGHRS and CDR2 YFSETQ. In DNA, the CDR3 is TGCGCCAGCAAAGGGACAGGGGTGAACACTGAAGCTTTCTTT. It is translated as CASKGTGVNTEAFF.

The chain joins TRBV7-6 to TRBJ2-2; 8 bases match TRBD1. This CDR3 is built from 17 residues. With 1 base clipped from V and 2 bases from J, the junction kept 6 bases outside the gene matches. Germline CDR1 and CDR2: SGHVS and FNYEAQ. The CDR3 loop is CASSLVGTGLNTGELFF. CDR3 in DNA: TGTGCCAGCAGCTTAGTCGGGACAGGCCTAAACACCGGGGAGCTGTTTTTT.

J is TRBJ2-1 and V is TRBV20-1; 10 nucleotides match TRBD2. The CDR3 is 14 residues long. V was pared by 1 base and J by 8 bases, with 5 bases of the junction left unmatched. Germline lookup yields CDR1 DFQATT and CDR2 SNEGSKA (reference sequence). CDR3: CSARASGSRYEQFF. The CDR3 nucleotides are TGCAGTGCTAGAGCTAGCGGGAGTAGGTATGAGCAGTTCTTC.

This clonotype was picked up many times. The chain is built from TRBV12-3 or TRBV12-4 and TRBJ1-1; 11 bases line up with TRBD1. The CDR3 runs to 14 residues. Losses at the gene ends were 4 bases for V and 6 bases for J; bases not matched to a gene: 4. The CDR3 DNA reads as TGTGCCAGCAGTTCCTGGACAGGGGGCCCTGAAGCTTTCTTT. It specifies CASSSWTGGPEAFF.

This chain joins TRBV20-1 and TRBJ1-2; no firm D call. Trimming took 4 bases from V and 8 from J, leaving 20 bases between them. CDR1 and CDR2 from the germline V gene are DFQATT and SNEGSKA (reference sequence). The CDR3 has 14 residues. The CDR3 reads CSATNLRTVGGYTF. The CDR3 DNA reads TGCAGTGCTACCAACCTTCGGACCGTCGGGGGCTACACCTTC.

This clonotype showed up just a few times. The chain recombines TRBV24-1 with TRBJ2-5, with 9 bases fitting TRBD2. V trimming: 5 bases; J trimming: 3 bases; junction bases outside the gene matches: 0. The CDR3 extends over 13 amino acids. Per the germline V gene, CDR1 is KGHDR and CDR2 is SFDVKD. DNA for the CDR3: TGTGCCACCAGTGTAGCGGGAGAAGAGACCCAGTACTTC. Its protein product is CATSVAGEETQYF.

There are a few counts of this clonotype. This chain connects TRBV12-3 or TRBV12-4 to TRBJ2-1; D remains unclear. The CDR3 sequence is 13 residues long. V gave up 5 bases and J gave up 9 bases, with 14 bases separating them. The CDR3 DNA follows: TGTGCCAGCAGTCCATCGGCGGAGAGTGAGCAGTTCTTC. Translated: CASSPSAESEQFF.

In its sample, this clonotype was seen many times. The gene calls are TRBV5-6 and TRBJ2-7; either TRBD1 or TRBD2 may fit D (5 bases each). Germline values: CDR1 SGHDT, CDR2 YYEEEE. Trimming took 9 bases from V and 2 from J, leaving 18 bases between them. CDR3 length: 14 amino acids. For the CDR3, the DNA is TGTGCCACCCGGGGCAAGGGGTCGACCTACGAGCAGTACTTC. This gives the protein CATRGKGSTYEQYF.

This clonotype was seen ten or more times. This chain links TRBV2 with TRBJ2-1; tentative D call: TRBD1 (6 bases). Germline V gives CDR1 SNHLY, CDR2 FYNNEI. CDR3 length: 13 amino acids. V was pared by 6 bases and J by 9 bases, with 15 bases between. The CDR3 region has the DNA TGTGCCAGCAGATCTACAGGGATTACTGAGCAGTTCTTC. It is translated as CASRSTGITEQFF.

The CDR3 is CASSHGSAGLAGPARETQYF. The CDR3 DNA is TGTGCCAGCAGCCACGGATCGGCCGGACTAGCGGGACCCGCACGAGAGACCCAGTACTTC. The chain has TRBV3-1 and TRBJ2-5; 12 bases map to TRBD2. Looked up from germline, CDR1 is LGHDT and CDR2 is YNNKEL (reference sequence). The CDR3 sequence is 20 residues long. V gave up 3 bases and J gave up 4 bases; unmatched junction bases: 18.

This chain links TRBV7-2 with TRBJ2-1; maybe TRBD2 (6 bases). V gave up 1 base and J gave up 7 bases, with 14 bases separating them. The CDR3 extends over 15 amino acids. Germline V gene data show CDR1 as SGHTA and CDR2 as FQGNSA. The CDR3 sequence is CASSLVPGVVNEQFF. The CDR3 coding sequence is TGTGCCAGCAGCTTAGTTCCGGGAGTTGTGAATGAGCAGTTCTTC.

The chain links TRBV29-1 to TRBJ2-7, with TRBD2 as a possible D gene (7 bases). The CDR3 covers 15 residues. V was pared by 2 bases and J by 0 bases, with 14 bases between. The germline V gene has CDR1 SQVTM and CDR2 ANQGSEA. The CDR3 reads CSVERSGGPSYEQYF. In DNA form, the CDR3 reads TGCAGCGTTGAAAGGTCGGGGGGCCCCTCCTACGAGCAGTACTTC.

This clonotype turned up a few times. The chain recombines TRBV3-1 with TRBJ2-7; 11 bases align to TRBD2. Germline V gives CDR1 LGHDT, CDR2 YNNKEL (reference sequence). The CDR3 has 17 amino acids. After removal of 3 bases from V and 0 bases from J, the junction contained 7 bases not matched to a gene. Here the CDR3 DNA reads TGTGCCAGCAGCCAGGGGGGACTAGCGGATAGCTCCTACGAGCAGTACTTC. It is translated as CASSQGGLADSSYEQYF.

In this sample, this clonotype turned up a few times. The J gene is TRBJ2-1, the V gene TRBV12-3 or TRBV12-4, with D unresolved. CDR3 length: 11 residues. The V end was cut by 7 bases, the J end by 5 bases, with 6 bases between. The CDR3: CASTRNNEQFF. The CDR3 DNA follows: TGTGCCAGCACTCGCAACAATGAGCAGTTCTTC.

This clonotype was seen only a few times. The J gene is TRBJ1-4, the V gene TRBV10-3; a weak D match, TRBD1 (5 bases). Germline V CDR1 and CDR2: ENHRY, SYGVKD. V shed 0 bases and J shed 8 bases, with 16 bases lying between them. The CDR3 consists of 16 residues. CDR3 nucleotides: TGTGCCATCAGTGAGTCGAAATCCCAGGGTCGGGAAAAACTGTTTTTT. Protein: CAISESKSQGREKLFF.

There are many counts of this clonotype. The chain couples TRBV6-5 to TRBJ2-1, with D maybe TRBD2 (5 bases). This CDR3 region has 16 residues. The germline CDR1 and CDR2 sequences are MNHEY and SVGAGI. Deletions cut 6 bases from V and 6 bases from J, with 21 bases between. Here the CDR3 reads CASSPSGELPVNEQFF. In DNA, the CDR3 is TGTGCCAGCAGCCCCTCTGGGGAGCTGCCGGTCAATGAGCAGTTCTTC.

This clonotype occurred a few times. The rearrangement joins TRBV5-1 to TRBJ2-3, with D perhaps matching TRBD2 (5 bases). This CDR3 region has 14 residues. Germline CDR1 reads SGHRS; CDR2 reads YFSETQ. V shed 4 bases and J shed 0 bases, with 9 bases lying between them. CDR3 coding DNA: TGCGCCAGCAGCATTAGCGCTAGCACAGATACGCAGTATTTT. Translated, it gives CASSISASTDTQYF.

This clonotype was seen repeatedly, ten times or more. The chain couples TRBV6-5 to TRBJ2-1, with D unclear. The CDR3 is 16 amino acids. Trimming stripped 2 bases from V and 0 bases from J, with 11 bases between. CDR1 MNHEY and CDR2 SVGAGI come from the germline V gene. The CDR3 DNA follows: TGTGCCAGCAGTTACACGGAGTTGTTCTCCTACAATGAGCAGTTCTTC. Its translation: CASSYTELFSYNEQFF.

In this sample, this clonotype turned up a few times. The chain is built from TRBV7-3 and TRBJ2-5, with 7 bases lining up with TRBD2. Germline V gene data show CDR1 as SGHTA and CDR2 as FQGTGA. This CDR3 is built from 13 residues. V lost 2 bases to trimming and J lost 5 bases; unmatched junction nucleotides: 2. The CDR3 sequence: CASSLFSGETQYF. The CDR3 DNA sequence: TGTGCCAGCAGCTTATTTAGCGGGGAGACCCAGTACTTC.

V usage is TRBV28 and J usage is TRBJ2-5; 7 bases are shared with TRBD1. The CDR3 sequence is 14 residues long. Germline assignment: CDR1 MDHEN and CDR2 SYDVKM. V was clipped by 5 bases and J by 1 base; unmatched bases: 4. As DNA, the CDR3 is TGTGCCAGCAGTCTTTGGACAGGCCAAGAGACCCAGTACTTC. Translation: CASSLWTGQETQYF.